The 26 T cell receptor beta chains in this list originate from one sample, sequenced in a study of T-cell memory formation after mild COVID-19. MiXCR was run by TCRdb on the 5' RACE reads, yielding one entry per CDR3 protein. Here the sample spans about 180,000 distinct CDR3 sequences, around 16% being singletons. Source material: PBMCs or a T cell subset sorted from them (not recorded which). Source of these receptors: an adult woman who had mild COVID-19 (a few samples of this study predate the infection). Cell type and time point are not known.

As for this clonotype: Just one base apart from a much larger clone, this may be a read error. This CDR3 reads CASRRNTGELIF. The CDR3 DNA reads as TGTGCCAGCAGGAGAAACACCGGGGAGCTGATTTTT. V and J are TRBV6-5 and TRBJ2-2, with D tentatively TRBD2 (5 bases). This CDR3 is built from 12 residues. In germline, CDR1 is MNHEY, CDR2 SVGAGI.

V usage is TRBV5-1 and J usage is TRBJ2-2; D is ambiguous. Trimming took off 4 bases at V and 6 bases at J, with 16 bases between the two ends. This CDR3 spans 15 amino acids. Per germline, CDR1 SGHRS and CDR2 YFSETQ. Here the CDR3 DNA reads TGCGCCAGCAGCAAGAGACCCATGGGGTCCGGGGAGCTGTTTTTT. This codes for CASSKRPMGSGELFF.

V is TRBV11-2 and J is TRBJ2-2; D gene ambiguous. V lost 5 bases and J lost 6, with 13 bases in between. The CDR3 is 14 residues long. Germline V gives CDR1 SGHAT, CDR2 FQNNGV. In DNA form, the CDR3 reads TGTGCCAGCAGCCTCGGCGCCGACCCCGGGGAGCTGTTTTTT. Translating it yields CASSLGADPGELFF.

This clonotype was picked up a small number of times. The chain has TRBV5-5 and TRBJ2-7, with TRBD1 as a possible D gene (6 bases). The CDR3 has 11 residues. V lost 4 bases and J lost 6, with 8 bases in between. In germline, CDR1 is SGHKS, CDR2 YYEKEE (reference sequence). CDR3 sequence (DNA): TGTGCCAGCAGCGTGGACAGCGAGCAGTACTTC. Amino acid sequence: CASSVDSEQYF.

This clonotype has more than one count but fewer than ten. The chain employs TRBV7-9 and TRBJ2-7, with D perhaps TRBD1 or TRBD2 (5 bases each). V gave up 5 bases and J gave up 2 bases, with 13 bases separating them. CDR1 is SEHNR, CDR2 FQNEAQ, per germline (reference sequence). The CDR3 consists of 14 residues. DNA of the CDR3: TGTGCCAGCAGCCCTGGGACCCGCCCCTACGAGCAGTACTTC. This translates into CASSPGTRPYEQYF.

The chain links TRBV7-2 to TRBJ2-7; D gene ambiguous. Germline CDR1 and CDR2: SGHTA and FQGNSA. Trimming took 2 bases from V and 3 from J, leaving 8 bases between them. The CDR3 consists of 13 residues. CDR3 in DNA: TGTGCCAGCAGCTTATCCGGGCTCTACGAGCAGTACTTC. It translates to CASSLSGLYEQYF.

This clonotype has more than one count but fewer than ten. The V gene is TRBV10-3, the J gene TRBJ2-7; weak D call: TRBD2 (5 bases). V gave up 10 bases and J gave up 3 bases, with 13 bases separating them. The CDR3 runs to 12 residues. Germline CDR1 is ENHRY and CDR2 is SYGVKD. The CDR3 DNA follows: TGTGCCACAAGGACTGGGTTCTACGAGCAGTACTTC. This sequence encodes CATRTGFYEQYF.

The rearrangement joins TRBV11-3 to TRBJ2-7; no clear D gene. The CDR3 sequence is 12 residues long. The ends were cut back, 2 bases at V and 6 bases at J, with 8 bases in the middle. The germline gives CDR1 SGHNT, CDR2 YENEEA. In DNA form, the CDR3 reads TGTGCCAGCAGCTTAATGTCGCGCGAGCAGTACTTC. Amino acids: CASSLMSREQYF.

This clonotype was seen a handful of times. The V gene is TRBV12-3 or TRBV12-4, the J gene TRBJ2-3, with a tentative D call TRBD1 (6 bases). Trimming removed 5 bases from V and 0 bases from J, with 12 bases in between. This CDR3 has 15 residues. This chain's CDR3 is CASSRQDKSTDTQYF. The CDR3 DNA is TGTGCCAGCAGTCGACAGGATAAAAGCACAGATACGCAGTATTTT.

The rearrangement uses TRBV25-1 and TRBJ2-3; TRBD2 is a possible D gene (5 bases). This CDR3 comprises 15 residues. The germline V gene encodes CDR1 MGHDK and CDR2 SYGVNS. Between the trimmed V and J ends, which lost 3 bases and 4 bases, there was a span of 14 bases. For the CDR3, the DNA is TGTGCCAGCAGTGACCAAACTAGTTTCGCAGATACGCAGTATTTT. Translated: CASSDQTSFADTQYF.

This sequence joins TRBV4-2 and TRBJ1-1; TRBD1 is a possible D gene (6 bases). With 1 base removed from V and 0 bases from J, the gap between germline ends came to 9 bases. The CDR3 sequence is 15 residues long. Germline values: CDR1 LGHNA, CDR2 YNFKEQ. CDR3 loop: CASSQGGQLNTEAFF. The CDR3, as DNA: TGTGCCAGCAGCCAAGGGGGACAACTGAACACTGAAGCTTTCTTT.

Many counts were recorded for this clonotype. The chain has TRBV5-1 and TRBJ2-7, with D perhaps matching TRBD2 (6 bases). Trimming left V 4 bases short and J 0 bases short, with 8 bases between. Looked up from germline, CDR1 is SGHRS and CDR2 is YFSETQ. The CDR3 extends over 13 amino acids. CDR3 coding DNA: TGCGCCAGCAGCCCCGGGAGCTCCTACGAGCAGTACTTC. It translates to CASSPGSSYEQYF. The full variable domain, its missing parts supplied by reference TRBV5-1 and TRBJ2-7, is KAGVTQTPRYLIKTRGQQVTLSCSPISGHRSVSWYQQTPGQGLQFLFEYFSETQRNKGNFPGRFSGRQFSNSRSEMNVSTLELGDSALYLCASSPGSSYEQYFGPGTRLTVT.

This clonotype was observed at least ten times. The chain joins TRBV18 to TRBJ2-7; 12 bases map to TRBD2. Germline V lookup: CDR1 KGHSH, CDR2 LQKENI. This CDR3 comprises 16 residues. The V segment lost 6 bases and the J segment 2 bases; nucleotides outside the gene matches: 8. The CDR3 here is CASSRRTSGETYEQYF. The CDR3 bases are TGTGCCAGCTCGCGTCGGACTAGCGGGGAGACCTACGAGCAGTACTTC.

This chain uses TRBV20-1 with TRBJ2-7; the D is unclear. Trimming removed 1 base from V and 3 bases from J, with 4 bases in between. CDR1 and CDR2 from the germline V gene are DFQATT and SNEGSKA (reference sequence). This CDR3 is built from 11 residues. The CDR3 sequence: CSARGHYEQYF. Written as DNA, the CDR3 is TGCAGTGCTAGAGGTCACTACGAGCAGTACTTC.

The table lists this clonotype with many counts. The chain couples TRBV11-2 to TRBJ1-3; D not resolved. Germline V CDR1 and CDR2: SGHAT, FQNNGV. Trimming removed 1 base at V and 9 bases at J, with 16 bases between. This CDR3 is built from 15 residues. The DNA for the CDR3 is TGTGCCAGCAGCTTAGGTGACACGGTTGTCGGCACCATATATTTT. This translates into CASSLGDTVVGTIYF. The complete variable domain, with remaining parts taken from reference TRBV11-2 and TRBJ1-3, reads EAGVAQSPRYKIIEKRQSVAFWCNPISGHATLYWYQQILGQGPKLLIQFQNNGVVDDSQLPKDRFSAERLKGVDSTLKIQPAKLEDSAVYLCASSLGDTVVGTIYFGEGSWLTVV.

This clonotype showed up just a few times. The rearrangement uses TRBV3-1 and TRBJ2-3, with D hard to call. Germline V CDR1 and CDR2: LGHDT, YNNKEL (reference sequence). The CDR3 has 12 amino acids. V was pared by 1 base and J by 2 bases, with 1 base between. The CDR3 DNA is TGTGCCAGCAGCCAAGTCACAGATACGCAGTATTTT. Translating gives CASSQVTDTQYF.

This chain links TRBV2 with TRBJ2-1, with 10 positions matching TRBD2. V was pared by 5 bases and J by 9 bases, with 7 bases of the junction left unmatched. Germline V lookup: CDR1 SNHLY, CDR2 FYNNEI. CDR3 length: 14 amino acids. The CDR3, as DNA: TGTGCCAGCAGTCTAGCGGGAGATCGGAGTGAGCAGTTCTTC. Protein sequence: CASSLAGDRSEQFF.

This clonotype was recorded a few times. The chain is built from TRBV18 and TRBJ2-3; D not certain. There are 15 residues in the CDR3. Germline-derived CDR1 and CDR2 are KGHSH and LQKENI. V dropped 4 bases and J dropped 2 bases, with 13 bases sitting between them. The CDR3 reads CASSRTESFTDTQYF. DNA for the CDR3: TGTGCCAGCTCACGTACAGAGAGCTTCACAGATACGCAGTATTTT.

The table lists this clonotype with a few counts. This sequence joins TRBV27 and TRBJ2-3; D tentatively reads TRBD1 or TRBD2 (6 bases each). CDR3 length equals 16 residues. V lost 5 bases, J lost 3 bases, and 18 bases lay in between. Germline-derived CDR1 and CDR2 are MNHEY and SMNVEV (reference sequence). CDR3 in amino acids: CASSRTSRGSTDTQYF. The CDR3, as DNA: TGTGCCAGCAGTAGAACTAGCAGGGGTTCGACAGATACGCAGTATTTT.

V gene TRBV7-2 combines with J gene TRBJ2-5; a possible D gene is TRBD2 (6 bases). The CDR3 runs to 14 residues. In germline, CDR1 is SGHTA, CDR2 FQGNSA. Between the trimmed V and J ends, which lost 1 base and 4 bases, there was a span of 10 bases. CDR3 in amino acids: CASSLVAGPETQYF. CDR3 sequence (DNA): TGTGCCAGCAGCTTAGTGGCGGGGCCAGAGACCCAGTACTTC.

V is TRBV7-3 and J is TRBJ2-2; D not certain. Trimming removed 5 bases from V and 7 bases from J, with 11 bases in between. The CDR3 totals 13 residues. Germline CDR1 is SGHTA and CDR2 is FQGTGA. The CDR3 here is CASSRNLDGELFF. As DNA, the CDR3 is TGTGCCAGCAGCCGAAACCTCGACGGGGAGCTGTTTTTT.

V and J are TRBV5-1 and TRBJ2-2; 7 bases align to TRBD1. The CDR3 totals 20 residues. The V gene's germline CDR1 is SGHRS and CDR2 YFSETQ. With V trimmed by 0 bases and J by 2 bases, 16 bases remained unmatched. The CDR3 coding sequence is TGCGCCAGCAGCTTGGGGCGATGGGGACAGTCCTGGGATAACACCGGGGAGCTGTTTTTT. Translated: CASSLGRWGQSWDNTGELFF.

In this sample, this clonotype turned up a few times. This rearrangement joins TRBV30 to TRBJ2-7; 10 nucleotides align to TRBD2. V lost 5 bases and J lost 6; bases outside the gene matches: 13. The germline CDR1 and CDR2 sequences are GTSNPN and SVGIG (reference sequence). This CDR3 has 15 amino acids. The CDR3: CAWDTGLAGVSEQYF. CDR3 bases: TGTGCCTGGGATACGGGGCTAGCGGGAGTTTCCGAGCAGTACTTC.

The sample holds a few counts of this clonotype. The rearrangement joins TRBV24-1 to TRBJ2-3; unclear D gene. Trimming shortened V by 3 bases and J by 5 bases, and 8 bases separated the two germline ends. The length of the CDR3 is 13 residues. CDR1 is KGHDR, CDR2 SFDVKD, per germline. CDR3 nucleotides: TGTGCCACCAGTGATGGTTTTCAAGATACGCAGTATTTT. It encodes CATSDGFQDTQYF.

This clonotype turned up a few times. This chain links TRBV29-1 with TRBJ1-5; D gene ambiguous. The germline V gene has CDR1 SQVTM and CDR2 ANQGSEA. Trimming took off 4 bases at V and 2 bases at J, with 6 bases between the two ends. This CDR3 is built from 12 residues. The CDR3 sequence: CSVGLGNQPQHF. CDR3 nucleotide sequence: TGCAGCGTTGGACTTGGCAATCAGCCCCAGCATTTT.

The sample holds a few counts of this clonotype. This chain connects TRBV7-9 to TRBJ2-3; D call uncertain. V lost 1 base, J lost 1 base, and 18 bases lay in between. Germline V CDR1 and CDR2: SEHNR, FQNEAQ (reference sequence). The CDR3 extends over 18 amino acids. In DNA form, the CDR3 reads TGTGCCAGCAGCTTAGGCCTGGTGCGGCTTCAAGGCACAGATACGCAGTATTTT. It translates to CASSLGLVRLQGTDTQYF.